Detailed here is one T cell receptor (beta chain). Each TCR cDNA molecule bore a unique molecular identifier. One entry per CDR3 protein, called by TCRdb with MiXCR from the 5' RACE reads. Here the sample spans roughly 4,600 distinct CDR3 sequences, approximately 20% being singletons. This record comes from a study of spatial heterogeneity in lung cancer. Background on the study: Sequence detection consistently recorded a greater number of beta-chain than alpha-chain sequences. The study observed each unique TCR and UMI combination more than ten times on average in raw reads.

This sample's time point: sample taken at primary tumor resection. Whole RNA, isolated from tumor, nontumor lung or frozen PBMC, was sequenced without prior sorting. The donors were more than 70 patients with non-small cell lung cancer that was early-stage and untreated. Trimming cost V 4 bases and J 2 bases, with 11 bases left between them. Looked up from germline, CDR1 is MGHRA and CDR2 is YSYEKL. The CDR3 consists of 15 residues. The TCR comes from a male donor with early-stage non-small cell lung cancer. The chain uses TRBV4-1 and TRBJ2-2; D remains ambiguous. Sequences were derived from normal lung tissue next to the tumor, sampled at surgery. This CDR3 is CASSLGRGNTGELFF. The CDR3 region has the DNA TGCGCCAGCAGCCTCGGCCGCGGAAACACCGGGGAGCTGTTTTTT.